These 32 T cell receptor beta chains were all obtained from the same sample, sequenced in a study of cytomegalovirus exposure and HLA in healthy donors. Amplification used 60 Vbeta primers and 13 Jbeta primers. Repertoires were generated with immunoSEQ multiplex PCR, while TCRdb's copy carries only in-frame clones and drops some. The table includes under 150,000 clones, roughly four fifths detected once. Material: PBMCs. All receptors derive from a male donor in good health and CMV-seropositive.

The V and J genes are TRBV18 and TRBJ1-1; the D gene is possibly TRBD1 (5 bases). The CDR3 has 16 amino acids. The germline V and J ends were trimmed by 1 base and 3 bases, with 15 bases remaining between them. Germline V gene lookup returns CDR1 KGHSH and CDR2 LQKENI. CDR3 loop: CASSPRRGIRDTEAFF. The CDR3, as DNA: TGTGCCAGCTCACCACGTCGGGGGATAAGGGACACTGAAGCTTTCTTT. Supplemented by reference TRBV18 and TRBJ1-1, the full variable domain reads NAGVMQNPRHLVRRRGQEARLRCSPMKGHSHVYWYRQLPEEGLKFMVYLQKENIIDESGMPKERFSAEFPKEGPSILRIQQVVRGDSAAYFCASSPRRGIRDTEAFFGQGTRLTVV.

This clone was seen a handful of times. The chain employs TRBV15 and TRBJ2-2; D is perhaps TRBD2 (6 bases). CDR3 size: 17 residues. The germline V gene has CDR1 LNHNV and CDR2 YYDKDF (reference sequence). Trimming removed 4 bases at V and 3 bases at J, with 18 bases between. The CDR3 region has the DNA TGTGCCACCAGCACAAGAGGGCGACTAGTCGACACCGGGGAGCTGTTTTTT. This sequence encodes CATSTRGRLVDTGELFF.

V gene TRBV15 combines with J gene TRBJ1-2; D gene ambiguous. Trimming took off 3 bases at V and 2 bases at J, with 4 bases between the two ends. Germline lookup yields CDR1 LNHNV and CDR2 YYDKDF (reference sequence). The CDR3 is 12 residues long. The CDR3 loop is CATSSQNYGYTF. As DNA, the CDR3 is TGTGCCACCAGCAGTCAGAACTATGGCTACACCTTC. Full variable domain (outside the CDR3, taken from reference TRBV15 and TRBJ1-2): DAMVIQNPRYQVTQFGKPVTLSCSQTLNHNVMYWYQQKSSQAPKLLFHYYDKDFNNEADTPDNFQSRRPNTSFCFLDIRSPGLGDTAMYLCATSSQNYGYTFGSGTRLTVV.

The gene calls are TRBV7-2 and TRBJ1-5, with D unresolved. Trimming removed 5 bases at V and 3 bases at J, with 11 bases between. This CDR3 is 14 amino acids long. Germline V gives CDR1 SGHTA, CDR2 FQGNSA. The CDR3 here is CASSVQPINQPQHF. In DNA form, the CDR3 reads TGTGCCAGCAGCGTTCAACCTATCAATCAGCCCCAGCATTTT.

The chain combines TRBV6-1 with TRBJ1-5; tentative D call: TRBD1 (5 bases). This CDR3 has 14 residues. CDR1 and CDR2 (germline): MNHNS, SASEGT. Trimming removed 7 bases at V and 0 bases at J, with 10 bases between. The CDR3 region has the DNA TGTGCCAGCATCTCAGGGTTTAGCAATCAGCCCCAGCATTTT. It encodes CASISGFSNQPQHF.

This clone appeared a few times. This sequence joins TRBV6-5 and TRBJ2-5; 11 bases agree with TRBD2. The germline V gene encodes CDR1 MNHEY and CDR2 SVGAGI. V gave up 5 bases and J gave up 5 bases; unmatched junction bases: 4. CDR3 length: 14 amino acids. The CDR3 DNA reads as TGTGCCAGCAGTATGACTAGCGGGGAGGAGACCCAGTACTTC. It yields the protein CASSMTSGEETQYF.

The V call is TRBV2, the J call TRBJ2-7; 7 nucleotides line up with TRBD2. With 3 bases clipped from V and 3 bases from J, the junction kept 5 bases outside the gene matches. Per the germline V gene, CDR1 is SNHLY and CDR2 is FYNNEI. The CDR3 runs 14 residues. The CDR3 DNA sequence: TGTGCCAGCAGTGACCGGGCGGGAGACTACGAGCAGTACTTC. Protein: CASSDRAGDYEQYF.

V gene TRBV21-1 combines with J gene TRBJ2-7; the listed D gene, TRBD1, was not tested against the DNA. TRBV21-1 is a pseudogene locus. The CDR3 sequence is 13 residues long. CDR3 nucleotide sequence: TGTGCTAGCCGAAAATCACCCAGGGACGAGCAGTACTTC. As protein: CASRKSPRDEQYF.

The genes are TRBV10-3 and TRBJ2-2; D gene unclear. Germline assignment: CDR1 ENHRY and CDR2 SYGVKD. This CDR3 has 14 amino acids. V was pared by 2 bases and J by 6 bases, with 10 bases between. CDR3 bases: TGTGCCATCAGTGAGCCCGCTACGGCCGGGGAGCTGTTTTTT. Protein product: CAISEPATAGELFF.

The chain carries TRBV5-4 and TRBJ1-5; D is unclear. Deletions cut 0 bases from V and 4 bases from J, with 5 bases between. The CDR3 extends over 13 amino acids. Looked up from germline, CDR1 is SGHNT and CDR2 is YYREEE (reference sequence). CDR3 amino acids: CASSLAGNQPQHF. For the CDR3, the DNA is TGTGCCAGCAGCTTGGCCGGGAATCAGCCCCAGCATTTT.

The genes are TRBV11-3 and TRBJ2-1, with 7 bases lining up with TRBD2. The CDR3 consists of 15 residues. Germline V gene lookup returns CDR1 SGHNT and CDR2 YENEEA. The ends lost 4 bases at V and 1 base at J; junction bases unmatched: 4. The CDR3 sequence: CASSSLAASYNEQFF. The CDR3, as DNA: TGTGCCAGCAGCTCCCTAGCGGCATCCTACAATGAGCAGTTCTTC.

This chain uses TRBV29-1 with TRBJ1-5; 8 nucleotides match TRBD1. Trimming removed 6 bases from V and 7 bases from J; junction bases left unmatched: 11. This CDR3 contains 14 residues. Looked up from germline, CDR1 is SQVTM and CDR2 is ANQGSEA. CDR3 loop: CSVIGQGVEQPQHF. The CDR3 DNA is TGCAGCGTAATCGGACAGGGCGTAGAACAGCCCCAGCATTTT.

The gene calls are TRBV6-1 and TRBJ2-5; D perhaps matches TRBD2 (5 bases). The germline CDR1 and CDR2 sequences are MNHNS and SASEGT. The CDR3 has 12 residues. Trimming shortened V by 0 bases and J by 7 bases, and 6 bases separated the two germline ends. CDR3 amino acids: CASSEAGLTQYF. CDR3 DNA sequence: TGTGCCAGCAGTGAAGCAGGACTGACCCAGTACTTC.

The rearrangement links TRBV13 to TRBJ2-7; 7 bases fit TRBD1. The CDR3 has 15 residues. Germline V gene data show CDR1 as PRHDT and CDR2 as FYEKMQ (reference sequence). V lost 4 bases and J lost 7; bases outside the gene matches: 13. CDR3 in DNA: TGTGCCAGCAGCTCAGTCCGGGACAGAGGGCCTGAGCAGTACTTC. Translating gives CASSSVRDRGPEQYF.

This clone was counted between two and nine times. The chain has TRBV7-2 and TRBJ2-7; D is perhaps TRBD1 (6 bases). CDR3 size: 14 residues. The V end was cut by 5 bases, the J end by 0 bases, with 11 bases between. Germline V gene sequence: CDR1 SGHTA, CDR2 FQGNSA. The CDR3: CASSPSTGSYEQYF. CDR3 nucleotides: TGTGCCAGCAGCCCTTCGACAGGCTCCTACGAGCAGTACTTC.

CDR3 nucleotides: TGTGCCTGGAGTCTCAACCTCGGTGAGCAGTTCTTC. The encoded protein is CAWSLNLGEQFF. This chain uses TRBV30 with TRBJ2-1; D uncertain. Trimming took 2 bases from V and 9 from J, leaving 11 bases between them. Germline lookup yields CDR1 GTSNPN and CDR2 SVGIG (reference sequence). The length of the CDR3 is 12 residues.

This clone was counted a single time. The CDR3 DNA is TGTGCCACCCTGCAGGGGGCGAACACTGAAGCTTTCTTT. Protein product: CATLQGANTEAFF. The chain joins TRBV10-3 to TRBJ1-1, with 8 bases lining up with TRBD1. V dropped 10 bases and J dropped 1; count of bases not matched to a gene: 5. CDR3 length: 13 residues. Per the germline V gene, CDR1 is ENHRY and CDR2 is SYGVKD.

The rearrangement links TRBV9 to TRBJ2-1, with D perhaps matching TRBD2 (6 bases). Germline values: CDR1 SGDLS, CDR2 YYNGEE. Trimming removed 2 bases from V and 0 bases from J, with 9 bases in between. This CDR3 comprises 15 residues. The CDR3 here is CASSVVTSSYNEQFF. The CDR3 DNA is TGTGCCAGCAGCGTGGTGACTAGCTCCTACAATGAGCAGTTCTTC.

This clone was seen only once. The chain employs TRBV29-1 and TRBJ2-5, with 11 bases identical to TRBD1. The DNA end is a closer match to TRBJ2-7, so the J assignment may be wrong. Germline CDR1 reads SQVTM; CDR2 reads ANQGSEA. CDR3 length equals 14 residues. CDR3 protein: CSVDGTGGNYEQYF. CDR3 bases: TGCAGCGTTGATGGGACAGGGGGAAACTACGAGCAGTACTTC.

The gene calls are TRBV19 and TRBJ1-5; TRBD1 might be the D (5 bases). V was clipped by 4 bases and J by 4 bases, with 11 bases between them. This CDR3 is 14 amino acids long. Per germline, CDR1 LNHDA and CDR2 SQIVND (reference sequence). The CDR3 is CASSTGLWNQPQHF. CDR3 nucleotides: TGTGCCAGTAGTACAGGGTTATGGAATCAGCCCCAGCATTTT.

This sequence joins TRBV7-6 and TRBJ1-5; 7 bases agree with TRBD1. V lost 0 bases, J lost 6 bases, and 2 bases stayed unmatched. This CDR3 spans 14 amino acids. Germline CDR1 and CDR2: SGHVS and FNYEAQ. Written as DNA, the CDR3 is TGTGCCAGCAGCTTAGCGCCAGGGGGTCAGCCCCAGCATTTT. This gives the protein CASSLAPGGQPQHF.

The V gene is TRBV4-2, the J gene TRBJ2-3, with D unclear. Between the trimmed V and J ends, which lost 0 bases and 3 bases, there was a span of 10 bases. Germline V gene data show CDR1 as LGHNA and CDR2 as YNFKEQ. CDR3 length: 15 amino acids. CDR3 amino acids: CASSQDEGVTDTQYF. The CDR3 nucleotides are TGTGCCAGCAGCCAAGATGAAGGAGTAACAGATACGCAGTATTTT.

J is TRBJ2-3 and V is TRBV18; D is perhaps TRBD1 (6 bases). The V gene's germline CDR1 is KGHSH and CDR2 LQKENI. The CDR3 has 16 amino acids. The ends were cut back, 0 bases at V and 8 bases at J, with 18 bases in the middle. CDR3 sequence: CASSPPGKGPQGTQYF. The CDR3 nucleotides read TGTGCCAGCTCACCACCGGGGAAGGGACCACAGGGTACGCAGTATTTT. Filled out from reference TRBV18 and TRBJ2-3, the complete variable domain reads NAGVMQNPRHLVRRRGQEARLRCSPMKGHSHVYWYRQLPEEGLKFMVYLQKENIIDESGMPKERFSAEFPKEGPSILRIQQVVRGDSAAYFCASSPPGKGPQGTQYFGPGTRLTVL.

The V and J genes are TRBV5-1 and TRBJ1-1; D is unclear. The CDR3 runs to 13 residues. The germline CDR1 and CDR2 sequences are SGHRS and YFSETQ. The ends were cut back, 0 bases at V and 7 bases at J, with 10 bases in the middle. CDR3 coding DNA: TGCGCCAGCAGCTTGGGCCGGGGTGGTGAAGCTTTCTTT. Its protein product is CASSLGRGGEAFF.

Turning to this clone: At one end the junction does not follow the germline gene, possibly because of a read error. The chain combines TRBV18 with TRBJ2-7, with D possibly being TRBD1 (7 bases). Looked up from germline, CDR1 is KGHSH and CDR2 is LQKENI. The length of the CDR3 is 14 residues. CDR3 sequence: CASSPQGRSYEQYF. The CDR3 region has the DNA TGTGCCAGCTCCCCACAGGGGAGGTCCTACGAGCAGTACTTC.

The CDR3: CASSQSVLLSNSPLHF. The CDR3, as DNA: TGTGCCAGCAGCCAATCAGTGCTTCTTTCAAATTCACCCCTCCACTTT. The genes are TRBV7-8 and TRBJ1-6, with D uncertain. The germline CDR1 and CDR2 sequences are SGHVS and FQNEAQ. There are 16 residues in the CDR3. Trimming pared 5 bases from V and 7 bases from J, leaving 18 bases between.

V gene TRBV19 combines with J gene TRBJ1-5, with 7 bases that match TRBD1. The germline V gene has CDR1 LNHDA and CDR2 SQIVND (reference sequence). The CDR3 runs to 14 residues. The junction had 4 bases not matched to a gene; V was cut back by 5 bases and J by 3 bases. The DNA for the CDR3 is TGTGCCAGTAGTCCGACAGGGAACAATCAGCCCCAGCATTTT. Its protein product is CASSPTGNNQPQHF.

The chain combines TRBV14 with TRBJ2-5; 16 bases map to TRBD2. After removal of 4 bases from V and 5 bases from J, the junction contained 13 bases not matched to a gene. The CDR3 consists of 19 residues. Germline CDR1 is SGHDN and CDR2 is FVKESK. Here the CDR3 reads CASSLPFGTSGRAEETQYF. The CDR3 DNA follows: TGTGCCAGCAGCCTCCCATTCGGGACTAGCGGGAGGGCCGAGGAGACCCAGTACTTC.

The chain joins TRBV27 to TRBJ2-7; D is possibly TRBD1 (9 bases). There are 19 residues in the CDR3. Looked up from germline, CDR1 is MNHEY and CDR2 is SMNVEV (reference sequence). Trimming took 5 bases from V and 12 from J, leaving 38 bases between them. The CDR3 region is CASSTRTGVASGPQSWRYF. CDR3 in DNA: TGTGCCAGCAGTACTCGGACAGGGGTGGCTAGCGGGCCTCAAAGCTGGAGGTACTTC.

CDR3 DNA sequence: TGTGCCAGCAGCTTGCGCGTCACAGATACGCAGTATTTT. It encodes CASSLRVTDTQYF. The chain recombines TRBV5-4 with TRBJ2-3; D not certain. The germline V gene encodes CDR1 SGHNT and CDR2 YYREEE (reference sequence). V lost 1 base to trimming and J lost 2 bases, with 5 bases between them. The CDR3 loop spans 13 amino acids.

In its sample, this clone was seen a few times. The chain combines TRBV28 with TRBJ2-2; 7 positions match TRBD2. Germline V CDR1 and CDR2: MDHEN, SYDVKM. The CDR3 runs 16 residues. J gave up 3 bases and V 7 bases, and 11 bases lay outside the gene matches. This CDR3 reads CASNPPGGGDTGELFF. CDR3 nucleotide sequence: TGTGCCAGCAATCCGCCGGGGGGTGGGGACACCGGGGAGCTGTTTTTT.

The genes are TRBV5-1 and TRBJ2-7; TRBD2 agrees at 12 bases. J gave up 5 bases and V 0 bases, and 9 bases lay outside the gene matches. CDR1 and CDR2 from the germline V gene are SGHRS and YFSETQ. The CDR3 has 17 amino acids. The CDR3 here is CASSLGLAGARVDEQYF. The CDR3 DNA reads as TGCGCCAGCAGCTTGGGACTAGCGGGAGCCAGGGTGGACGAGCAGTACTTC.